This T cell receptor beta chain stems from a study of human T cells and chemical hapten exposure. Whole-study context: Per-sample variation in TCR yield stemmed mainly from small pooled library volume differences. Findings and limits, study-wide: There was alopecia in the donors, so their immune response may differ from that of healthy people.

Noted time point: pre-sensitization, week 0. Treatment described: therapeutic diphenylcyclopropenone sensitization with weekly scalp DPC. At every patch-test visit, blood was drawn before the patch test was applied. The study enrolled 18 to 70-year-old alopecia patients suitable for DPC. This clonotype was detected ten times or more. Its target is unknown. V gave up 7 bases and J gave up 0 bases; unmatched junction bases: 4. There are 15 residues in the CDR3. TCRdb re-called the RACE reads with MiXCR, one entry per CDR3 protein. Seen here are over 300,000 distinct CDR3 sequences, more than 4.5% observed once, and the top ten hold just over 2.5%.

The clonotype comes from a woman in her 50s with alopecia areata. Some clones in this sample may be carry-over from other donors' samples. Material: whole blood, obtained in connection with sensitization to the hapten diphenylcyclopropenone (DPC). This chain connects TRBV12-3 or TRBV12-4 to TRBJ2-3, with 10 positions matching TRBD2. The CDR3 protein is CASTLAGASTDTQYF. CDR3 sequence (DNA): TGTGCCAGCACCCTAGCGGGGGCAAGCACAGATACGCAGTATTTT.